This is a list of T cell receptor beta chains from one sample in a study of cytomegalovirus exposure and HLA in healthy donors. The repertoire was sequenced with immunoSEQ multiplex PCR; TCRdb's copy has only in-frame clones and lacks some. The profile covers about 200,000 clones, with about 81% appearing a single time and 6.5% taken by the ten largest. The sample comprised PBMCs. The source of these receptors is a woman between 45 and 60 years old in good health and CMV-seropositive. Each CDR3 is given with its conserved first and last residue. D genes are given only for firm matches. Some rows have no size entry. The others give once, few or many, or a class for an expanded clone.

cdr3_nt: TGTGCCAGCTCACGCCCGGGAGGCCTAGAGACCCAGTACTTC; cdr3_aa: CASSRPGGLETQYF; clone_size: NA; j_call: TRBJ2-5; v_call: TRBV18; d_call: TRBD2
cdr3_nt: TGTGCCAGCAGTCAACCAGGGGGTCCGGAGACCCAGTACTTC; cdr3_aa: CASSQPGGPETQYF; clone_size: NA; j_call: TRBJ2-5; v_call: TRBV6-5; d_call: TRBD1
cdr3_nt: TGCGCCAGCAGCTTGGGGGACAGGGACTACAATGAGCAGTTCTTC; cdr3_aa: CASSLGDRDYNEQFF; clone_size: NA; j_call: TRBJ2-1; v_call: TRBV5-1; d_call: TRBD1
cdr3_nt: TGTGCCAGCAGTACAACAACAGGGGGCATCCCCAATGAGCAGTTCTTC; cdr3_aa: CASSTTTGGIPNEQFF; clone_size: NA; j_call: TRBJ2-1; v_call: TRBV28; d_call: TRBD1
cdr3_nt: TGTGCCATCGGACGACAGGGGAACACAGATACGCAGTATTTT; cdr3_aa: CAIGRQGNTDTQYF; clone_size: NA; j_call: TRBJ2-3; v_call: TRBV10-3; d_call: TRBD1
cdr3_nt: TGTGCCAGTAGTTTACAGGTTAACTACGAGCAGTACTTC; cdr3_aa: CASSLQVNYEQYF; clone_size: NA; j_call: TRBJ2-7; v_call: TRBV19; d_call: NA
cdr3_nt: TGTGCCAGCAGTTTTGGCCCGAGGACTCTAGTCTATGGCTACACCTTC; cdr3_aa: CASSFGPRTLVYGYTF; clone_size: NA; j_call: TRBJ1-2; v_call: TRBV28; d_call: NA
cdr3_nt: TGTGCCAGCAGCGGTATTGTCGGGGATGGCTACACCTTC; cdr3_aa: CASSGIVGDGYTF; clone_size: NA; j_call: TRBJ1-2; v_call: TRBV9; d_call: NA
cdr3_nt: TGTGCCAGCAGCTTAGGGGTTGACACCTCCTACGAGCAGTACTTC; cdr3_aa: CASSLGVDTSYEQYF; clone_size: NA; j_call: TRBJ2-7; v_call: TRBV11-3; d_call: NA
cdr3_nt: TGTGCCAGCAGCCCCGGGACACCCGCCTACAATGAGCAGTTCTTC; cdr3_aa: CASSPGTPAYNEQFF; clone_size: NA; j_call: TRBJ2-1; v_call: TRBV11-2; d_call: NA
cdr3_nt: TGTGCCAGCAGTCCCCAGGGGGCCCCTCATTTCAAGCGTTTC; cdr3_aa: CASSPQGAPHFKRF; clone_size: NA; j_call: TRBJ2-4; v_call: TRBV27; d_call: TRBD1
cdr3_nt: TGTGCCAGCAGCTTAACCACTAGCGGGGGGAAAGAGACCCAGTACTTC; cdr3_aa: CASSLTTSGGKETQYF; clone_size: few; j_call: TRBJ2-5; v_call: TRBV11-2; d_call: TRBD2
cdr3_nt: TGTGCCAGCAGCTTAGGAGGTGGACAGAACCCCCAAGAGACCCAGTACTTC; cdr3_aa: CASSLGGGQNPQETQYF; clone_size: NA; j_call: TRBJ2-5; v_call: TRBV7-6; d_call: NA
cdr3_nt: TGCGCCAGCAGCAAGGACAGAGCAACTAATGAAAAACTGTTTTTT; cdr3_aa: CASSKDRATNEKLFF; clone_size: NA; j_call: TRBJ1-4; v_call: TRBV5-1; d_call: NA
cdr3_nt: TGTGCCTGGGGCAAGGGGAATCAGCCCCAGCATTTT; cdr3_aa: CAWGKGNQPQHF; clone_size: NA; j_call: TRBJ1-5; v_call: TRBV30; d_call: NA
cdr3_nt: TGTGCCAGCAGCCCCTCAGGGGGCGCGTACAATCAGCCCCAGCATTTT; cdr3_aa: CASSPSGGAYNQPQHF; clone_size: NA; j_call: TRBJ1-5; v_call: TRBV7-2; d_call: TRBD1
cdr3_nt: TGTGCCAGTAGCGTTAGCGGGAGCACAGATACGCAGTATTTT; cdr3_aa: CASSVSGSTDTQYF; clone_size: NA; j_call: TRBJ2-3; v_call: TRBV19; d_call: TRBD2
cdr3_nt: TGTGCCAGCAGCACGGAGCGGGGGGGCCTCAATGAGCAGTTCTTC; cdr3_aa: CASSTERGGLNEQFF; clone_size: many; j_call: TRBJ2-1; v_call: TRBV9; d_call: TRBD2
cdr3_nt: TGCGCCAGCAGTGAGTCAACAGGGCCTGGGGAGACCCGGTACTTC; cdr3_aa: CASSESTGPGETRYF; clone_size: once; j_call: TRBJ2-5; v_call: TRBV10-2; d_call: NA
cdr3_nt: TGTGCCACCAGCAGAGATTCCGGAGCGAACACCGGGGAGCTGTTTTTT; cdr3_aa: CATSRDSGANTGELFF; clone_size: NA; j_call: TRBJ2-2; v_call: TRBV15; d_call: NA
cdr3_nt: TGCGCCAGCCGATCACAGGGGGAACAGCCCCAGCATTTT; cdr3_aa: CASRSQGEQPQHF; clone_size: NA; j_call: TRBJ1-5; v_call: TRBV5-1; d_call: TRBD1
cdr3_nt: TGTGCCAGCAGCCAGGAACGAACAGATACGCAGTATTTT; cdr3_aa: CASSQERTDTQYF; clone_size: few; j_call: TRBJ2-3; v_call: TRBV7-2; d_call: NA
cdr3_nt: TGTGCCAGCAGCCCGGAAGAGGACAGGGGGCCTGAAAAACTGTTTTTT; cdr3_aa: CASSPEEDRGPEKLFF; clone_size: once; j_call: TRBJ1-4; v_call: TRBV9; d_call: TRBD1
cdr3_nt: TGTGCCAGCAGCGTAGGGGACAGGGGCATCACAGATACGCAGTATTTT; cdr3_aa: CASSVGDRGITDTQYF; clone_size: NA; j_call: TRBJ2-3; v_call: TRBV9; d_call: TRBD1
cdr3_nt: TGTGCCAGCAGCTTAGGAGGACAGGACAATGAGCAGTTCTTC; cdr3_aa: CASSLGGQDNEQFF; clone_size: few; j_call: TRBJ2-1; v_call: TRBV7-6; d_call: TRBD1
cdr3_nt: TGTGCCTTGGGACAGGGGACCTACGAGCAGTACTTC; cdr3_aa: CALGQGTYEQYF; clone_size: NA; j_call: TRBJ2-7; v_call: TRBV30; d_call: TRBD1
cdr3_nt: TGCGCCAGCAGCCAAGATCGGGGGAGCGGGGGGGTAGATACGCAGTATTTT; cdr3_aa: CASSQDRGSGGVDTQYF; clone_size: NA; j_call: TRBJ2-3; v_call: TRBV4-1; d_call: TRBD2
cdr3_nt: TGTGCCAGCCAAGACCGACTAGCGGGGTCGGATACGCAGTATTTT; cdr3_aa: CASQDRLAGSDTQYF; clone_size: once; j_call: TRBJ2-3; v_call: TRBV18; d_call: TRBD2
cdr3_nt: TGTGCCAGCAGTGGGGACAGGGGGAAAGAGACCCAGTACTTC; cdr3_aa: CASSGDRGKETQYF; clone_size: NA; j_call: TRBJ2-5; v_call: TRBV2; d_call: TRBD1
cdr3_nt: TGTGCCAGCAGCTTGGCCTTGGCTCAAGAGACCCAGTACTTC; cdr3_aa: CASSLALAQETQYF; clone_size: NA; j_call: TRBJ2-5; v_call: TRBV5-4; d_call: NA
cdr3_nt: TGTGCCAGCAGTTCCTCCATGCCCGGGACAGTTCCCTACGAGCAGTACTTC; cdr3_aa: CASSSSMPGTVPYEQYF; clone_size: NA; j_call: TRBJ2-7; v_call: TRBV27; d_call: TRBD1
cdr3_nt: TGTGCCAGCAGCTTGGGACTAGCGGGAGTCTACGAGCAGTACTTC; cdr3_aa: CASSLGLAGVYEQYF; clone_size: NA; j_call: TRBJ2-7; v_call: TRBV5-6; d_call: TRBD2
cdr3_nt: TGTGCCAGCAGTGGGGCGGGACAGGGCTACGAGCAGTACTTC; cdr3_aa: CASSGAGQGYEQYF; clone_size: few; j_call: TRBJ2-7; v_call: TRBV2; d_call: TRBD1
cdr3_nt: TGTGCCAGCAATACTGCGGGTTCCACTGAAGCTTTCTTT; cdr3_aa: CASNTAGSTEAFF; clone_size: NA; j_call: TRBJ1-1; v_call: TRBV7-2; d_call: NA